This T cell receptor beta chain was captured in a study of Tregs in tolerant kidney transplant recipients. Study background: Recipient PBMCs carried a CFSE label and met irradiated graft donor PBMCs for less than 7 days before FACS sorting.

By share, this clone ranks as large. Antigen specificity is unknown. Germline CDR1 SGHTA, CDR2 FQGNSA. With V trimmed by 5 bases and J by 7 bases, 10 bases remained unmatched. The CDR3 spans 14 residues. Using immunoSEQ multiplex PCR, the repertoire was profiled, and TCRdb retains in-frame clones only, with some absent. The table includes approximately 8,700 clones, 45% to 55% detected once. Findings and caveats of the study: Activated donor B cell expansion appeared to reveal the most relevant donor-specific TCRbeta repertoire. Validation in larger populations is needed because few patients were studied.

This chain uses TRBV7-2 with TRBJ1-2, with 7 bases lining up with TRBD1. The source material was CD4+ T cells from blood cultured with allogeneic cells. The receptor's source is a human donor in good health. CDR3 DNA: TGTGCCAGCAGCCCGAGGCCGGGGACAGCTGGCTACACCTTC. This encodes CASSPRPGTAGYTF. Filled out from reference TRBV7-2 and TRBJ1-2, the complete variable domain reads GAGVSQSPSNKVTEKGKDVELRCDPISGHTALYWYRQSLGQGLEFLIYFQGNSAPDKSGLPSDRFSAERTGGSVSTLTIQRTQQEDSAVYLCASSPRPGTAGYTFGSGTRLTVV.